This TCR beta chain was retrieved from a study of regulatory T cells in long-lasting Graves disease. Described time point: persistent/refractory GD, antithyroid drugs over 5 years with positive TRAb. PBMC-extracted RNA yielded the TCR library. A remark on this clonotype: Its cognate antigen is unknown. Since a far larger clone is one base different, this is likely a read error.

This CDR3 region has 14 residues. V lost 4 bases, J lost 2 bases, and 4 bases stayed unmatched. Germline V gives CDR1 MNHEY, CDR2 SVGAGI. Notes on the study in general: Persistent disease exhibited a predilection for TRBV28, TRBJ1-2 and TRBJ2-5. Comparison showed that persistent patients shared more public clonotypes (about 2,800) than new patients (966).

Arm-PCR of CDR3 regions with iRepertoire HTBI primers generated TCR beta libraries. TCRdb processed the multiplex PCR reads anew with MiXCR; each CDR3 protein has one entry. The sample has a few hundred thousand distinct CDR3 sequences, about a quarter seen once. This chain uses TRBV6-5 with TRBJ2-7; 8 bases line up with TRBD1. This sequence was found in a female donor with Graves disease. The source was peripheral blood mononuclear cells (PBMCs), collected when the disease was refractory, from a patient treated with antithyroid drugs. CDR3 in amino acids: CASSSTGEPYEQYF. The CDR3 DNA follows: TGTGCCAGCAGTTCGACAGGGGAACCCTACGAGCAGTACTTC.